A single sample gave rise to the 26 T cell receptor beta chains below, sequenced in a study of blood T cells in healthy people across ages (dated by TCRdb to between 2015 and 2016). The library was built by means of 5' RACE. The instrument given in TCRdb is Illumina HiSeq 2500. The second PCR ran for roughly 7 to 12 cycles and used a J-beta primer mix along with a sample-barcoded 5' primer. TCRdb reworked the public reads: Q25 trimming with fastp, MiXCR clone assembly, productive beta chains retained. Under each unique CDR3 protein, matching rows form one entry showing the most common genes and DNA. In this sample the table shows about 620,000 distinct CDR3 sequences, around 21% of which occur a single time. About 3.6% of the sample is taken by the ten largest. Sequencing was performed on blood. Every receptor here comes from an older man in good health.

This sequence joins TRBV28 and TRBJ1-5; D is undetermined. This CDR3 has 16 amino acids. From germline, CDR1 is MDHEN and CDR2 SYDVKM. Trimming shortened V by 4 bases and J by 0 bases, and 13 bases separated the two germline ends. CDR3 DNA sequence: TGTGCCAGCAGTTATTGGGGTGAATATAGCAATCAGCCCCAGCATTTT. Its translation: CASSYWGEYSNQPQHF.

This chain links TRBV7-9 with TRBJ1-2; no reliable D call. This CDR3 region has 15 residues. Germline CDR1 is SEHNR and CDR2 is FQNEAQ (reference sequence). Deletions cut 0 bases from V and 2 bases from J, with 10 bases between. In DNA form, the CDR3 reads TGTGCCAGCAGCTTAGCTGCGGATGGAAACTATGGCTACACCTTC. Translated, it gives CASSLAADGNYGYTF.

The rearrangement uses TRBV7-2 and TRBJ2-1, with D perhaps matching TRBD2 (5 bases). The V gene's germline CDR1 is SGHTA and CDR2 FQGNSA. This CDR3 comprises 14 residues. V lost 4 bases, J lost 13 bases, and 20 bases lay in between. The CDR3 is CASSSHASGIEQFF. CDR3 DNA: TGTGCCAGCAGCTCCCATGCCTCGGGGATAGAACAGTTCTTC.

The chain employs TRBV20-1 and TRBJ1-2; a possible D gene is TRBD1 (5 bases). V was cut by 2 bases and J by 4 bases, with 14 bases left in between. This CDR3 contains 14 residues. In germline, CDR1 is DFQATT, CDR2 SNEGSKA (reference sequence). The CDR3 DNA follows: TGCAGTGCTAGACAGGAGCAGGGTGTCTATGGCTACACCTTC. Translation: CSARQEQGVYGYTF.

The CDR3 nucleotides read TGTGCCAGCAAGGGACTTAGAGGGGAGACCCAGTACTTC. Translation: CASKGLRGETQYF. V is TRBV2 and J is TRBJ2-5; tentatively, D is TRBD2 (6 bases). CDR1 is SNHLY, CDR2 FYNNEI, per germline. Trimming took 7 bases from V and 5 from J, leaving 14 bases between them. The CDR3 sequence is 13 residues long.

The gene calls are TRBV7-6 and TRBJ2-5; D gene unclear. Trimming removed 6 bases at V and 7 bases at J, with 12 bases between. The CDR3 extends over 12 amino acids. Germline V CDR1 and CDR2: SGHVS, FNYEAQ. Written as DNA, the CDR3 is TGTGCCAGCAGATCTGTTCTCGGGACCCAGTACTTC. It specifies CASRSVLGTQYF.

The V call is TRBV3-1, the J call TRBJ2-5; D is unresolved. Gene TRBJ2-7 matches the end of the DNA better, so the J call may be wrong. This CDR3 comprises 11 residues. Germline CDR1 is LGHDT and CDR2 is YNNKEL (reference sequence). The CDR3 sequence is CASSQSHEQYF. For the CDR3, the DNA is TGTGCCAGCAGCCAGTCCCACGAGCAGTACTTC.

In its sample, this clonotype was seen once. The gene calls are TRBV12-3 or TRBV12-4 and TRBJ2-3; 8 nucleotides align to TRBD2. The V gene end was trimmed by 2 bases and the J gene end by 1 base; junction bases not matched to a gene: 2. There are 15 residues in the CDR3. CDR3 loop: CASSLKGLGTDTQYF. CDR3 coding DNA: TGTGCCAGCAGTTTAAAGGGACTAGGCACAGATACGCAGTATTTT.

This clonotype appeared many times. This chain joins TRBV3-1 and TRBJ1-1; TRBD1 aligns across 8 bases. The CDR3 totals 17 residues. Unmatched junction bases numbered 15, after V lost 4 bases and J lost 5 bases. CDR1 is LGHDT and CDR2 is YNNKEL in the germline V gene (reference sequence). The CDR3 spells CASSPRGQGAFGTEAFF. In DNA form, the CDR3 reads TGTGCCAGCAGCCCCAGGGGCCAGGGGGCGTTTGGAACTGAAGCTTTCTTT.

The genes are TRBV18 and TRBJ2-3; the match to TRBD2 covers 9 bases. Germline CDR1 KGHSH, CDR2 LQKENI. J was trimmed by 1 base and V by 2 bases; bases with no gene match: 1. The CDR3 is 15 amino acids. As DNA, the CDR3 is TGTGCCAGCTCACCAGTAGCGGGAGGCACAGATACGCAGTATTTT. Translating gives CASSPVAGGTDTQYF.

The chain is built from TRBV6-2 or TRBV6-3 and TRBJ1-1, with D possibly TRBD1 on 6 matching bases. This CDR3 contains 14 residues. The V gene's germline CDR1 is MNHEY and CDR2 SVGEGT. Trimming left V 4 bases short and J 4 bases short, with 13 bases between. In nucleotides, the CDR3 is TGTGCCAGCAGTTCCGTTGAAGGGGGCACTGAAGCTTTCTTT. Translated, it gives CASSSVEGGTEAFF.

This clonotype was seen a handful of times. The chain recombines TRBV12-3 or TRBV12-4 with TRBJ2-7; 8 bases are a match to TRBD1. This CDR3 spans 15 amino acids. The V and J ends lost 3 bases and 2 bases, in that order; junction bases with no gene match: 6. The CDR3: CASSFLVTGAYEQYF. The DNA of the CDR3 is TGTGCCAGCAGTTTCTTGGTGACAGGGGCCTACGAGCAGTACTTC.

This clonotype was counted a few times. This rearrangement joins TRBV28 to TRBJ2-1, with 9 bases matching TRBD2. The V gene end was trimmed by 7 bases and the J gene end by 4 bases; junction bases not matched to a gene: 8. Per the germline V gene, CDR1 is MDHEN and CDR2 is SYDVKM. The CDR3 totals 15 residues. DNA for the CDR3: TGTGCCAGCACTCCCGCGGGACTAGCATACAATGAGCAGTTCTTC. As protein: CASTPAGLAYNEQFF.

In its sample, this clonotype was seen a few times. Possible read error: a much larger clone is one base away. The chain recombines TRBV9 with TRBJ2-5; TRBD1 aligns across 7 bases. The DNA end is more similar to TRBJ2-7, so the J call may be wrong. Germline-derived CDR1 and CDR2 are SGDLS and YYNGEE. This CDR3 spans 15 amino acids. In DNA, the CDR3 is TGTGCCAGCAGCGCAGCCGCCGGGACAGCACACGAGCAGTACTTC. Protein: CASSAAAGTAHEQYF.

The genes are TRBV11-3 and TRBJ2-5; the D gene is possibly TRBD2 (6 bases). The germline V gene has CDR1 SGHNT and CDR2 YENEEA. The ends were cut back, 3 bases at V and 3 bases at J, with 14 bases in the middle. There are 15 residues in the CDR3. CDR3 DNA: TGTGCCAGCAGCTTGGGGGACTGGAAGGAAGAGACCCAGTACTTC. It encodes CASSLGDWKEETQYF.

This clonotype was picked up many times. The rearrangement links TRBV12-3 or TRBV12-4 to TRBJ2-1; 13 bases map to TRBD2. V lost 5 bases to trimming and J lost 0 bases; unmatched junction nucleotides: 4. This CDR3 has 17 amino acids. The DNA for the CDR3 is TGTGCCAGCAGTCACCGGACTAGCGGGAGCTCCTACAATGAGCAGTTCTTC. This codes for CASSHRTSGSSYNEQFF.

V and J are TRBV20-1 and TRBJ2-7; 9 bases align to TRBD1. This CDR3 contains 14 residues. V shed 4 bases, J shed 5 bases, and the junction held 9 bases outside the gene matches. Germline V lookup: CDR1 DFQATT, CDR2 SNEGSKA (reference sequence). CDR3 in amino acids: CSAIAGTGWHEQYF. As DNA, the CDR3 is TGCAGTGCTATAGCCGGGACAGGGTGGCACGAGCAGTACTTC.

The table lists this clonotype with a few counts. Possible read error: a much larger clone is one base away. This rearrangement joins TRBV6-2 or TRBV6-3 to TRBJ2-5; D is unresolved. The CDR3 totals 12 residues. The germline V gene encodes CDR1 MNHEY and CDR2 SVGEGT. The CDR3 protein is CAGSNVGETQYF. CDR3 nucleotides: TGTGCCGGCAGTAATGTCGGGGAGACCCAGTACTTC.

Only a few counts were recorded for this clonotype. The chain carries TRBV4-1 and TRBJ1-2, with 8 nucleotides matching TRBD1. Germline V lookup: CDR1 MGHRA, CDR2 YSYEKL. CDR3 length: 16 residues. The ends lost 1 base at V and 0 bases at J; junction bases unmatched: 4. Here the CDR3 DNA reads TGCGCCAGCAGCCAAGTCCGACAGGGGACTAACTATGGCTACACCTTC. Translating it yields CASSQVRQGTNYGYTF.

This chain joins TRBV6-1 and TRBJ1-3; D call uncertain. CDR1 MNHNS and CDR2 SASEGT come from the germline V gene. V lost 5 bases and J 0 bases, leaving 14 bases between the germline ends. The CDR3 sequence is 16 residues long. The CDR3 DNA follows: TGTGCCAGCAGTCTCGGGTCTCTGGACTCTGGAAACACCATATATTTT. This translates into CASSLGSLDSGNTIYF.

The table lists this clonotype with a few counts. The rearrangement links TRBV19 to TRBJ2-5; a possible D gene is TRBD1 (5 bases). The tail of the sequence fits TRBJ2-1 better, so the J call may be wrong. Germline V gene data show CDR1 as LNHDA and CDR2 as SQIVND (reference sequence). The CDR3 consists of 14 residues. The CDR3 reads CASMMGRQGGVQFF. The DNA of the CDR3 is TGTGCCAGTATGATGGGCAGGCAGGGCGGCGTGCAGTTCTTC.

The chain recombines TRBV7-9 with TRBJ2-1, with unresolved D. CDR1 SEHNR and CDR2 FQNEAQ come from the germline V gene (reference sequence). The V end lost 1 base, the J end lost 6 bases, and 13 bases lay between the germline ends. The CDR3 runs to 15 residues. The CDR3 bases are TGTGCCAGCAGCTTAGATCTCCCCGGTCCCAATGAGCAGTTCTTC. This gives the protein CASSLDLPGPNEQFF. The variable domain in full, completed from reference TRBV7-9 and TRBJ2-1, reads DTGVSQNPRHKITKRGQNVTFRCDPISEHNRLYWYRQTLGQGPEFLTYFQNEAQLEKSRLLSDRFSAERPKGSFSTLEIQRTEQGDSAMYLCASSLDLPGPNEQFFGPGTRLTVL.

The chain has TRBV19 and TRBJ2-5, with D perhaps matching TRBD2 (8 bases). V was trimmed by 5 bases and J by 5 bases, leaving 18 bases between them. The CDR3 covers 15 residues. Germline V gene data show CDR1 as LNHDA and CDR2 as SQIVND (reference sequence). Here the CDR3 DNA reads TGTGCCAGTAGTGCCTCGGGAGGGGGCGAGGAGACCCAGTACTTC. It is translated as CASSASGGGEETQYF.

The rearrangement uses TRBV20-1 and TRBJ1-1, with 8 positions matching TRBD1. This CDR3 region has 13 residues. The germline V gene has CDR1 DFQATT and CDR2 SNEGSKA (reference sequence). The V gene end was trimmed by 6 bases and the J gene end by 10 bases; junction bases not matched to a gene: 13. CDR3 sequence reads: CSAPPRTGRRAFF. As DNA, the CDR3 is TGCAGTGCCCCACCTAGGACAGGGAGGAGAGCTTTCTTT.

V gene TRBV20-1 combines with J gene TRBJ2-1; D uncertain. The V gene lost 0 bases and the J gene lost 7 bases, with 10 bases spanning the gap. This CDR3 is 13 amino acids long. Germline V gene lookup returns CDR1 DFQATT and CDR2 SNEGSKA (reference sequence). CDR3 sequence reads: CSAREVSKNEQFF. The CDR3 nucleotides are TGCAGTGCTAGAGAGGTTAGCAAAAATGAGCAGTTCTTC.

The gene calls are TRBV20-1 and TRBJ2-3, with D possibly matching TRBD2 (5 bases). This CDR3 spans 15 amino acids. Germline CDR1 reads DFQATT; CDR2 reads SNEGSKA (reference sequence). Trimming took 0 bases from V and 4 from J, leaving 14 bases between them. CDR3 nucleotides: TGCAGTGCTAGAGAGAGCCCGGAGCGGCCAGATACGCAGTATTTT. It codes for CSARESPERPDTQYF.